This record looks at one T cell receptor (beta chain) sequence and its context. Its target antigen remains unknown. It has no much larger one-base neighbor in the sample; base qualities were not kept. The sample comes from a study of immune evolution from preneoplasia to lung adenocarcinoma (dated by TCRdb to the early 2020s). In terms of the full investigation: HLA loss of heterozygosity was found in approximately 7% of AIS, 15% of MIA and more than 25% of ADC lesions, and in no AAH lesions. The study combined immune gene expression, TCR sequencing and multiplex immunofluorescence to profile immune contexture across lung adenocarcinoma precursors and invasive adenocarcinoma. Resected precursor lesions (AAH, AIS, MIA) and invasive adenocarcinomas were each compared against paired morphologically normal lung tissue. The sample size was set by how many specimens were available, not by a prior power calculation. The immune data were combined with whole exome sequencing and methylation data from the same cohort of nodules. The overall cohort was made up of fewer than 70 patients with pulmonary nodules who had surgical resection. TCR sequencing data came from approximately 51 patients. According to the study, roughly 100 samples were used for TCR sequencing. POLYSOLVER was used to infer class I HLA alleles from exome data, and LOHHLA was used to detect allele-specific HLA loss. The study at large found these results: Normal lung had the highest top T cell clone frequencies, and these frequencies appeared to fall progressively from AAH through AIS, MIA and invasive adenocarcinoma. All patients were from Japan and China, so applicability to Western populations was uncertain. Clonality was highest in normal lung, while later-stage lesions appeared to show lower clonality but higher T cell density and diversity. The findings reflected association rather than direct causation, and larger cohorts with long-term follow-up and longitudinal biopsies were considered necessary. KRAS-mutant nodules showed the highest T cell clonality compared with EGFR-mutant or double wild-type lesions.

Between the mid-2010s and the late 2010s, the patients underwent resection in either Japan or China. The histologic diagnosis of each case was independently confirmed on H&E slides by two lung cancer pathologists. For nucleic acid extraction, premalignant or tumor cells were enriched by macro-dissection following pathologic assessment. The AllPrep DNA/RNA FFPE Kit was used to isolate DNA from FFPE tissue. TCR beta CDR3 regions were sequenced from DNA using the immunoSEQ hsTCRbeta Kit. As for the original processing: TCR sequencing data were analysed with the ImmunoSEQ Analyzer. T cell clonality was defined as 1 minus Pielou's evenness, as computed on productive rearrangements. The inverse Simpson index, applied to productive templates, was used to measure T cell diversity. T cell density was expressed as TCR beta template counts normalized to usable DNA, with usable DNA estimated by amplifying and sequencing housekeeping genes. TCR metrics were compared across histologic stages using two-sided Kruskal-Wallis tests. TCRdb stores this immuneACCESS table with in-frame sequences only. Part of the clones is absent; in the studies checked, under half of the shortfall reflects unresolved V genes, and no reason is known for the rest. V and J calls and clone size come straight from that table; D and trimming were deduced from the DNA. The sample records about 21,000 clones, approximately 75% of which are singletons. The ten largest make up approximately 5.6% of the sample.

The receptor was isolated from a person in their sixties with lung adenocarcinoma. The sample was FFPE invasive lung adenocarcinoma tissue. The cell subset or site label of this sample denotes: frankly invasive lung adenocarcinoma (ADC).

CDR3 region: CSVVTGGVDQPQHF. The nucleotide sequence is TGCAGCGTTGTCACAGGGGGCGTTGATCAGCCCCAGCATTTT. The chain employs TRBV29-1 and TRBJ1-5; 9 middle bases align to TRBD1. Germline trimming amounts to 4 bases on V and 5 bases on J, with 6 as the count of junction bases outside the gene matches. CDR1 and CDR2 are read off the germline V gene as SQVTM and ANQGSEA. Taken from cysteine to phenylalanine, the CDR3 has 14 residues. Only the CDR3 DNA is retained, 42 bases long and in frame from the first base. When the CDR3 is completed using the reference TRBV29-1 and TRBJ1-5 genes on either side, the full variable domain is SAVISQKPSRDICQRGTSLTIQCQVDSQVTMMFWYRQQPGQSLTLIATANQGSEATYESGFVIDKFPISRPNLTFSTLTVSNMSPEDSSIYLCSVVTGGVDQPQHFGDGTRLSIL.